Each of the 6 T cell receptor beta chains below was sequenced from the same sample in a study of cytomegalovirus exposure and HLA in healthy donors. PCR was performed using 60 Vbeta and 13 Jbeta primers. TCRdb's table, derived via immunoSEQ multiplex PCR, lists solely in-frame clones and lacks some. The sample lists 66,000 or so clones; more than 70% were seen once. Sequenced input: PBMCs. Receptor source: a man aged 25-45 years in good health and CMV-seropositive.

The chain carries TRBV30 and TRBJ2-7, with D possibly being TRBD2 (5 bases). The length of the CDR3 is 13 residues. CDR1 is GTSNPN and CDR2 is SVGIG in the germline V gene (reference sequence). Trimming removed 2 bases at V and 6 bases at J, with 14 bases between. The CDR3 region is CAWSRTFRPEQYF. The CDR3 coding sequence is TGTGCCTGGAGTCGGACTTTTCGTCCCGAGCAGTACTTC.

The V gene is TRBV11-2, the J gene TRBJ1-3; D possibly corresponds to TRBD1 (5 bases). V lost 5 bases and J 4 bases, leaving 12 bases between the germline ends. This CDR3 has 14 amino acids. Germline V gene sequence: CDR1 SGHAT, CDR2 FQNNGV. The CDR3 spells CASSPGGGGNTIYF. CDR3 sequence (DNA): TGTGCCAGCAGCCCCGGGGGGGGAGGAAACACCATATATTTT.

This chain joins TRBV2 and TRBJ1-5; 7 bases align to TRBD1. CDR1 is SNHLY, CDR2 FYNNEI, per germline. V lost 5 bases to trimming and J lost 5 bases; unmatched junction nucleotides: 6. The CDR3 covers 14 residues. This CDR3 is CASSLQGKDQPQHF. The CDR3 DNA is TGTGCCAGCAGTTTACAGGGGAAGGATCAGCCCCAGCATTTT.

V gene TRBV6-5 combines with J gene TRBJ2-7; D is undetermined. Germline CDR1 is MNHEY and CDR2 is SVGAGI. This CDR3 has 14 residues. With 2 bases removed from V and 0 bases from J, the gap between germline ends came to 8 bases. CDR3 protein: CASSYPGPSYEQYF. CDR3 nucleotide sequence: TGTGCCAGCAGTTACCCGGGTCCCTCCTACGAGCAGTACTTC.

The chain is built from TRBV7-2 and TRBJ2-5, with 14 bases fitting TRBD2. The J call is uncertain, as TRBJ2-7 better fits the DNA end. Germline assignment: CDR1 SGHTA and CDR2 FQGNSA. This CDR3 is built from 15 residues. The CDR3, as DNA: TGTGCCAGCAGCCTCGGGACTAGCGGGAGCTACGAGCAGTACTTC. This sequence encodes CASSLGTSGSYEQYF.

This rearrangement joins TRBV11-3 to TRBJ2-2, with 13 positions matching TRBD2. With V trimmed by 4 bases and J by 7 bases, 9 bases remained unmatched. Germline V gene data show CDR1 as SGHNT and CDR2 as YENEEA. The CDR3 length is 17 residues. CDR3 in DNA: TGTGCCAGCAGCTCCCGACTAGCGGGAGGAAAGGGCGGGGAGCTGTTTTTT. It codes for CASSSRLAGGKGGELFF.